The 31 T cell receptor beta chains listed next were all sequenced from one sample in a study of T cells in Graves' hyperthyroidism and ophthalmopathy. RNA transcripts yielded amplified TCR beta CDR3 regions. The HTBI primer set was used in a first-round RT-PCR of the TCR CDR3. TCRdb called the multiplex PCR reads again in MiXCR, with one record for every CDR3 protein. The repertoire consists of about 710,000 distinct CDR3 sequences, with over 15% occurring once and the leading ten covering around 7.7%. Input material: blood. The receptors shown here come from a man aged 18 to 35 with Graves' hyperthyroidism.

This clonotype appeared a few times. V is TRBV11-1 and J is TRBJ2-7; TRBD2 agrees at 12 bases. CDR1 and CDR2 (germline): SGHAT, FQDESV (reference sequence). This CDR3 region has 16 residues. V gave up 4 bases and J gave up 2 bases; unmatched junction bases: 6. The CDR3 loop is CASSSLTSGRTYEQYF. CDR3 in DNA: TGTGCCAGCAGCTCCTTGACTAGCGGGAGAACCTACGAGCAGTACTTC.

This clonotype has a count of ten or more. This chain connects TRBV30 to TRBJ2-5; TRBD1 matches 7 bases. CDR1 GTSNPN and CDR2 SVGIG come from the germline V gene (reference sequence). This CDR3 contains 14 residues. V was pared by 0 bases and J by 5 bases, with 6 bases of the junction left unmatched. The CDR3, as DNA: TGTGCCTGGAGTGTCGACAGGGTACGCGAGACCCAGTACTTC. Amino acids: CAWSVDRVRETQYF.

This chain connects TRBV30 to TRBJ1-4, with D tentatively TRBD1 (6 bases). Germline V gene data show CDR1 as GTSNPN and CDR2 as SVGIG (reference sequence). V shed 2 bases and J shed 8 bases, with 21 bases lying between them. This CDR3 region has 16 residues. The CDR3 DNA sequence: TGTGCCTGGAGTTTTCGGGGGCTGACAACTGGCGAAAAACTGTTTTTT. Translated, it gives CAWSFRGLTTGEKLFF.

This clonotype was recorded many times. CDR3 protein: CASSTTGFQKLFF. The CDR3 DNA reads TGTGCCAGCAGTACTACAGGTTTCCAAAAACTGTTTTTT. The chain joins TRBV27 to TRBJ1-4, with a weak D call TRBD1 (5 bases). The ends were cut back, 5 bases at V and 9 bases at J, with 13 bases in the middle. CDR3 length: 13 residues. Looked up from germline, CDR1 is MNHEY and CDR2 is SMNVEV (reference sequence).

In this sample, this clonotype turned up many times. This sequence joins TRBV24-1 and TRBJ1-5; D gene unclear. The CDR3 consists of 12 residues. The germline V gene has CDR1 KGHDR and CDR2 SFDVKD. V was trimmed by 4 bases and J by 5 bases, leaving 5 bases between them. CDR3 in amino acids: CATSDVDQPQHF. CDR3 sequence (DNA): TGTGCCACCAGTGACGTAGATCAGCCCCAGCATTTT.

This clonotype was seen at least ten times. The rearrangement uses TRBV12-3 or TRBV12-4 and TRBJ2-1; 13 positions match TRBD2. V dropped 5 bases and J dropped 6; count of bases not matched to a gene: 4. This CDR3 comprises 15 residues. CDR3 nucleotides: TGTGCCAGCAGTGCCGGGACTAGCGGGATCAATGAGCAGTTCTTC. Translation: CASSAGTSGINEQFF.

Ten or more counts support this clonotype. The chain is built from TRBV28 and TRBJ2-6, with 7 bases fitting TRBD2. The CDR3 contains 18 residues. V gave up 5 bases and J gave up 4 bases; unmatched junction bases: 14. In germline, CDR1 is MDHEN, CDR2 SYDVKM. As DNA, the CDR3 is TGTGCCAGCAGTCGCCCGGCCGGTGGGAGGGCAGGGGCCAACGTCCTGACTTTC. It yields the protein CASSRPAGGRAGANVLTF.

This clonotype was counted a few times. The J gene is TRBJ1-4, the V gene TRBV29-1; D is undetermined. Between the trimmed V and J ends, which lost 2 bases and 11 bases, there was a span of 18 bases. Germline V gives CDR1 SQVTM, CDR2 ANQGSEA. This CDR3 comprises 14 residues. This CDR3 is CSVETSGSGGKLFF. Written as DNA, the CDR3 is TGCAGCGTTGAAACTAGCGGGAGCGGAGGTAAACTGTTTTTT. Drawing the rest from reference TRBV29-1 and TRBJ1-4, the complete variable domain is SAVISQKPSRDICQRGTSLTIQCQVDSQVTMMFWYRQQPGQSLTLIATANQGSEATYESGFVIDKFPISRPNLTFSTLTVSNMSPEDSSIYLCSVETSGSGGKLFFGSGTQLSVL.

This clonotype was detected only a few times. V and J are TRBV20-1 and TRBJ2-2; D remains ambiguous. The CDR3 runs 14 residues. Trimming took off 4 bases at V and 3 bases at J, with 12 bases between the two ends. CDR1 is DFQATT and CDR2 is SNEGSKA in the germline V gene (reference sequence). In DNA form, the CDR3 reads TGCAGTGCTAATTCCCCTGGGTACACCGGGGAGCTGTTTTTT. It specifies CSANSPGYTGELFF.

This rearrangement joins TRBV20-1 to TRBJ2-2, with D unclear. The germline V gene has CDR1 DFQATT and CDR2 SNEGSKA (reference sequence). The CDR3 spans 14 residues. The V end lost 3 bases, the J end lost 1 base, and 9 bases lay between the germline ends. CDR3 protein: CSASPGMNTGELFF. CDR3 nucleotides: TGCAGTGCTAGCCCGGGCATGAACACCGGGGAGCTGTTTTTT.

The chain couples TRBV7-9 to TRBJ2-7; 10 positions agree with TRBD1. This CDR3 spans 15 amino acids. The junction had 7 bases not matched to a gene; V was cut back by 0 bases and J by 8 bases. Germline V CDR1 and CDR2: SEHNR, FQNEAQ (reference sequence). The CDR3 DNA reads TGTGCCAGCAGCTTAGCGGGGACAGGGGTAGTCCAGCAGTACTTC. It specifies CASSLAGTGVVQQYF. Using reference TRBV7-9 and TRBJ2-7 for the parts outside the CDR3, the full variable domain is DTGVSQNPRHKITKRGQNVTFRCDPISEHNRLYWYRQTLGQGPEFLTYFQNEAQLEKSRLLSDRFSAERPKGSFSTLEIQRTEQGDSAMYLCASSLAGTGVVQQYFGPGTRLTVT.

This clonotype was picked up many times. This chain joins TRBV2 and TRBJ1-5, with unresolved D. Per germline, CDR1 SNHLY and CDR2 FYNNEI. V was clipped by 6 bases and J by 4 bases, with 13 bases between them. The length of the CDR3 is 14 residues. The CDR3 here is CASRDIAENQPQHF. DNA for the CDR3: TGTGCCAGCAGAGACATAGCTGAAAATCAGCCCCAGCATTTT.

This clonotype was counted between two and nine times. The J gene is TRBJ2-1, the V gene TRBV20-1; tentatively, D is TRBD2 (5 bases). The CDR3 is 14 amino acids. The germline gives CDR1 DFQATT, CDR2 SNEGSKA (reference sequence). V dropped 0 bases and J dropped 6 bases, with 12 bases sitting between them. CDR3 DNA sequence: TGCAGTGCTAGAGATGACGGGGTAAGCAATGAGCAGTTCTTC. Its translation: CSARDDGVSNEQFF.

In its sample, this clonotype was seen many times. The V call is TRBV7-9, the J call TRBJ1-2, with a possible D match to TRBD1 (5 bases). From germline, CDR1 is SEHNR and CDR2 FQNEAQ (reference sequence). Trimming removed 3 bases from V and 6 bases from J, with 11 bases in between. CDR3 length equals 13 residues. In DNA form, the CDR3 reads TGTGCCAGCAGCTTCGGGGAGGGGAATGGCTACACCTTC. Translating it yields CASSFGEGNGYTF.

Turning to this clonotype: A much more abundant neighbour one base away suggests this may be a read error. The chain has TRBV11-2 and TRBJ2-5; D might be TRBD1 or TRBD2, each matching 6 bases. The CDR3 spans 16 residues. Germline CDR1 is SGHAT and CDR2 is FQNNGV. The CDR3 reads CASSLTERGERETQHF. CDR3 bases: TGTGCCAGCAGCTTAACGGAAAGGGGGGAGAGGGAGACCCAGCACTTC. Looking up the rest from reference TRBV11-2 and TRBJ2-5 gives the full variable domain: EAGVAQSPRYKIIEKRQSVAFWCNPISGHATLYWYQQILGQGPKLLIQFQNNGVVDDSQLPKDRFSAERLKGVDSTLKIQPAKLEDSAVYLCASSLTERGERETQHFGPGTRLLVL.

The table lists this clonotype with many counts. V gene TRBV18 combines with J gene TRBJ2-4, with 7 bases that match TRBD1. The V gene end was trimmed by 1 base and the J gene end by 3 bases; junction bases not matched to a gene: 6. Germline lookup yields CDR1 KGHSH and CDR2 LQKENI. CDR3 length equals 16 residues. The CDR3 loop reads CASSPRDRAVKNIQYF. Written as DNA, the CDR3 is TGTGCCAGCTCACCACGCGACAGGGCGGTCAAAAACATTCAGTACTTC.

This clonotype turned up a few times. A read error may produce the germline difference seen at one junction end. The chain is built from TRBV20-1 and TRBJ1-3; TRBD1 matches at 7 bases. There are 14 residues in the CDR3. Germline values: CDR1 DFQATT, CDR2 SNEGSKA (reference sequence). The CDR3 is CSARQGGTGNAIYF. The CDR3 bases are TGCAGTGCTAGACAGGGGGGCACTGGAAACGCCATATATTTT.

This chain joins TRBV29-1 and TRBJ2-2; weak D call: TRBD2 (6 bases). Trimming took 7 bases from V and 5 from J, leaving 26 bases between them. Per germline, CDR1 SQVTM and CDR2 ANQGSEA. The CDR3 runs 17 residues. This CDR3 reads CSASAGQLELVTGELFF. The CDR3 nucleotides are TGCAGCGCTAGCGCCGGCCAGTTGGAGTTGGTGACCGGGGAGCTGTTTTTT.

There are many counts of this clonotype. This CDR3 reads CASSDPVSSYNEQFF. CDR3 in DNA: TGTGCCAGCAGTGATCCCGTAAGCTCCTACAATGAGCAGTTCTTC. The chain combines TRBV28 with TRBJ2-1, with unresolved D. The V end lost 5 bases, the J end lost 0 bases, and 11 bases lay between the germline ends. CDR3 length equals 15 residues. Germline assignment: CDR1 MDHEN and CDR2 SYDVKM.

The rearrangement links TRBV6-2 or TRBV6-3 to TRBJ2-7; possibly TRBD1 or TRBD2 for D (5 bases each). CDR1 MNHEY and CDR2 SVGEGT come from the germline V gene. Trimming shortened V by 0 bases and J by 2 bases, and 11 bases separated the two germline ends. The CDR3 length is 15 residues. The CDR3 region has the DNA TGTGCCAGCAGTTACTCGCCTCGGGACCCCTACGAGCAGTACTTC. Translating it yields CASSYSPRDPYEQYF.

In its sample, this clonotype was seen a few times. The chain recombines TRBV4-2 with TRBJ1-3; D is unresolved. The V gene's germline CDR1 is LGHNA and CDR2 YNFKEQ. This CDR3 region has 15 residues. The V and J ends lost 0 bases and 11 bases respectively, with 17 bases between them. The CDR3 coding sequence is TGTGCCAGCAGCCAAGAGCTGGCAGATGGAAGGGCCATATATTTT. This sequence encodes CASSQELADGRAIYF.

This clonotype showed up just a few times. The chain couples TRBV6-2 or TRBV6-3 to TRBJ2-1; TRBD2 aligns across 8 bases. This CDR3 comprises 15 residues. CDR1 is MNHEY, CDR2 SVGEGT, per germline. Trimming took 11 bases from V and 4 from J; bases not matched to a gene: 13. This CDR3 reads CAGDSGTLGYNEQFF. In nucleotides, the CDR3 is TGTGCCGGGGATAGCGGGACCCTAGGATACAATGAGCAGTTCTTC.

This sequence joins TRBV28 and TRBJ1-6; no definite D call. V lost 2 bases and J lost 10, with 12 bases in between. This CDR3 comprises 14 residues. The germline V gene has CDR1 MDHEN and CDR2 SYDVKM. Here the CDR3 reads CASSLTGPRSPLHF. Here the CDR3 DNA reads TGTGCCAGCAGTTTAACCGGGCCCAGGTCACCCCTCCACTTT.

Many counts were recorded for this clonotype. The chain recombines TRBV5-5 with TRBJ2-1; D may be TRBD1 (5 bases). CDR1 and CDR2 from the germline V gene are SGHKS and YYEKEE (reference sequence). V shed 3 bases and J shed 6 bases, with 22 bases lying between them. The CDR3 consists of 17 residues. The CDR3 coding sequence is TGTGCCAGCAGCTCTCCCCTCTTTGGGCAGGGTCGCAATGAGCAGTTCTTC. This translates into CASSSPLFGQGRNEQFF.

This clonotype was found many times. V and J are TRBV12-3 or TRBV12-4 and TRBJ2-5; the D call may be TRBD1 or TRBD2 (5 bases each). V was clipped by 1 base and J by 5 bases, with 14 bases between them. This CDR3 is 15 amino acids long. CDR3 nucleotides: TGTGCCAGCAGTTTAGGGGGGAGACATGGGGAGACCCAGTACTTC. The encoded protein is CASSLGGRHGETQYF.

About this clonotype itself: A read error may be the cause here, since a much bigger clone is one base away. The chain is built from TRBV11-2 and TRBJ2-1; TRBD2 agrees at 12 bases. CDR1 is SGHAT and CDR2 is FQNNGV in the germline V gene. The CDR3 has 15 residues. J gave up 5 bases and V 4 bases, and 3 bases lay outside the gene matches. The CDR3 coding sequence is TGTGCCAGCAGCTGGAGACTAGCGGGGGACAATGAGCAGTTCTTC. This translates into CASSWRLAGDNEQFF. The full variable domain, in which reference TRBV11-2 and TRBJ2-1 provide the parts outside the CDR3, is EAGVAQSPRYKIIEKRQSVAFWCNPISGHATLYWYQQILGQGPKLLIQFQNNGVVDDSQLPKDRFSAERLKGVDSTLKIQPAKLEDSAVYLCASSWRLAGDNEQFFGPGTRLTVL.

This clonotype was recorded many times. The rearrangement links TRBV11-3 to TRBJ2-3, with a possible D match to TRBD1 (6 bases). CDR1 and CDR2 from the germline V gene are SGHNT and YENEEA. The CDR3 is made up of 16 amino acids. V lost 4 bases and J 4 bases, leaving 18 bases between the germline ends. This CDR3 is CASSSYSQGAADTQYF. The CDR3 DNA reads TGTGCCAGCAGCTCTTATTCACAGGGCGCGGCAGATACGCAGTATTTT.

The table lists this clonotype with a few counts. The chain has TRBV4-1 and TRBJ1-2; TRBD1 is a possible D gene (5 bases). CDR1 is MGHRA, CDR2 YSYEKL, per germline. This CDR3 is 15 amino acids long. V lost 5 bases to trimming and J lost 7 bases, with 20 bases between them. The CDR3 region has the DNA TGCGCCAGCAGCGCCGGGGGTAGGGAACGGGCTGGCTACACCTTC. Translated, it gives CASSAGGRERAGYTF.

This clonotype occurred many times. This sequence joins TRBV11-1 and TRBJ2-1, with 7 nucleotides matching TRBD2. Germline V gives CDR1 SGHAT, CDR2 FQDESV (reference sequence). CDR3 length equals 12 residues. The V gene end was trimmed by 8 bases and the J gene end by 11 bases; junction bases not matched to a gene: 9. The CDR3 here is CASRNPGTKQFF. As DNA, the CDR3 is TGTGCCAGCCGCAATCCGGGGACTAAGCAGTTCTTC. Full variable domain (rest looked up from reference TRBV11-1 and TRBJ2-1): EAEVAQSPRYKITEKSQAVAFWCDPISGHATLYWYRQILGQGPELLVQFQDESVVDDSQLPKDRFSAERLKGVDSTLKIQPAELGDSAMYLCASRNPGTKQFFGPGTRLTVL.

This clonotype was seen many times. A junction boundary mismatches the germline segment, possibly from a read error. The gene calls are TRBV6-2 or TRBV6-3 and TRBJ1-5, with 9 bases that match TRBD1. Germline loops: CDR1 MNHEY, CDR2 SVGEGT. The CDR3 extends over 13 amino acids. In DNA form, the CDR3 reads TGCGAAATTCGACAGGGGGAGAATCAGCCCCAGCATTTT. Its protein product is CEIRQGENQPQHF.

This clonotype has more than one count but fewer than ten. The DNA for the CDR3 is TGTGCCAGCAGCCAAGCAACGGGTCAAGAGACCCAGTACTTC. Amino acid sequence: CASSQATGQETQYF. J is TRBJ2-5 and V is TRBV4-2; D not certain. Trimming removed 1 base from V and 2 bases from J, with 8 bases in between. Germline-derived CDR1 and CDR2 are LGHNA and YNFKEQ. The CDR3 has 14 residues.